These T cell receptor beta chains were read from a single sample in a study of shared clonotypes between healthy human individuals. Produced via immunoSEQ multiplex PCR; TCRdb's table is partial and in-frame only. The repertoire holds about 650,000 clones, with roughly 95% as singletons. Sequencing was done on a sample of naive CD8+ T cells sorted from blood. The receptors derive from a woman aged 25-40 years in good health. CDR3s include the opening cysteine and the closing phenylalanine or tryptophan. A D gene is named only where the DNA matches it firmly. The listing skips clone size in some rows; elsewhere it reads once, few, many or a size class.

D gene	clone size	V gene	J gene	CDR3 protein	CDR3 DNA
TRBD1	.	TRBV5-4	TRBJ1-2	CASSFPGGGNYGYTF	TGTGCCAGCAGCTTTCCAGGGGGCGGAAACTATGGCTACACCTTC
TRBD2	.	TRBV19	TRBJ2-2	CASSPSLAGVITGELFF	TGTGCCAGTAGTCCCTCACTAGCGGGGGTTATCACCGGGGAGCTGTTTTTT
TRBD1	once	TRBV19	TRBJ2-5	CASSMGQGAQEQYF	TGTGCCAGTAGTATGGGACAGGGGGCGCAGGAGCAGTACTTC
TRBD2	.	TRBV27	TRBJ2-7	CASSLLLAGGPGEQYF	TGTGCCAGCAGCCTCCTTCTAGCGGGAGGGCCGGGCGAGCAGTACTTC
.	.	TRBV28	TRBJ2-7	CASSHRWVGGGSYEQYF	TGTGCCAGCAGCCACCGGTGGGTGGGAGGCGGGTCCTACGAGCAGTACTTC
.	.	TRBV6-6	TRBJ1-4	CASSYFGEKLFF	TGTGCCAGCAGTTACTTCGGGGAAAAACTGTTTTTT
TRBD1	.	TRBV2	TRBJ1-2	CASRTGHYGYTF	TGTGCCAGTAGGACAGGGCACTATGGCTACACCTTC
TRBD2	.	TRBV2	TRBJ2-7	CASKDGTSVWEQYF	TGTGCCAGCAAGGACGGGACTAGCGTCTGGGAGCAGTACTTC
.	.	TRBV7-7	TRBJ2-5	CASSFSVGGAQETQYF	TGTGCCAGCAGCTTTTCGGTGGGGGGAGCCCAAGAGACCCAGTACTTC
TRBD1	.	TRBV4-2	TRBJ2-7	CASSLGQGLYEQYF	TGTGCCAGCAGCCTGGGACAGGGGCTCTACGAGCAGTACTTC
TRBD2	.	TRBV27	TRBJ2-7	CATGAGLAGVEQYF	TGTGCCACCGGCGCGGGACTAGCGGGAGTCGAGCAGTACTTC
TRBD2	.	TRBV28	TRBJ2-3	CASSLAGGDGKSTDTQYF	TGTGCCAGCAGTTTAGCCGGGGGGGACGGGAAAAGCACAGATACGCAGTATTTT
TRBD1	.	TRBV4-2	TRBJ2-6	CASSQDGQGSSGANVLTF	TGTGCCAGCAGCCAAGATGGACAGGGAAGCTCTGGGGCCAACGTCCTGACTTTC
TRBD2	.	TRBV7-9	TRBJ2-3	CASSSWGGTGTDTQYF	TGTGCCAGCAGCTCGTGGGGGGGGACTGGCACAGATACGCAGTATTTT
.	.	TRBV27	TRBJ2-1	CASSIRGGGNEQFF	TGTGCCAGCAGTATAAGGGGGGGAGGCAATGAGCAGTTCTTC
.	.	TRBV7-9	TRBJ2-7	CASSLGADHYEQYF	TGTGCCAGCTCTCTTGGTGCGGATCACTACGAGCAGTACTTC
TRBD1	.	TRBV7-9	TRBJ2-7	CASSLAEGAENEQYF	TGTGCCAGCAGCTTAGCAGAGGGGGCGGAAAACGAGCAGTACTTC
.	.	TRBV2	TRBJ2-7	CASRDPVEIDEQYF	TGTGCCAGCAGGGACCCCGTGGAGATCGACGAGCAGTACTTC
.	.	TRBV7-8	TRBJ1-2	CASSLALIGANYGYTF	TGTGCCAGCAGCTTAGCGCTAATAGGAGCTAACTATGGCTACACCTTC
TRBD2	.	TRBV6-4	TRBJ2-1	CASSGLAGAFNEQFF	TGTGCCAGCAGCGGACTAGCGGGAGCTTTCAATGAGCAGTTCTTC
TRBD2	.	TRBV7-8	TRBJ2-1	CASSFGTSDEQFF	TGTGCCAGCAGCTTCGGGACTAGCGACGAGCAGTTCTTC
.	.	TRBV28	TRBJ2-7	CASRGEMVGPEQYF	TGTGCCAGCAGGGGTGAGATGGTCGGCCCAGAGCAGTACTTC
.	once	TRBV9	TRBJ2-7	CASSVEGGGGTTLSYEQYF	TGTGCCAGCAGCGTAGAGGGGGGCGGCGGGACGACACTCTCCTACGAGCAGTACTTC
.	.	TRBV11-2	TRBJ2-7	CASSPEVGLVEQYF	TGTGCCAGCAGCCCGGAGGTAGGTTTGGTCGAGCAGTACTTC
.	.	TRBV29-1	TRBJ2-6	CSVGGGSGANVLTF	TGCAGCGTTGGTGGGGGCTCTGGGGCCAACGTCCTGACTTTC
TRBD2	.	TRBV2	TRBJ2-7	CASTGLVEYEQYF	TGTGCCAGCACTGGACTAGTGGAGTACGAGCAGTACTTC
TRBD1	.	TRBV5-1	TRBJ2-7	CASRDDRAYEQYF	TGCGCCAGCAGGGACGACAGGGCCTACGAGCAGTACTTC
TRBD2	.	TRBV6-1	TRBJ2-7	CASSEGHTSGGVSYEQYF	TGTGCCAGCAGTGAAGGGCACACTAGCGGGGGGGTCTCCTACGAGCAGTACTTC
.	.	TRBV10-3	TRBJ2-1	CAISESGARNEQFF	TGTGCCATCAGTGAGTCTGGGGCTAGAAATGAGCAGTTCTTC
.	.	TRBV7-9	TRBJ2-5	CASSPRPGDPSQETQYF	TGTGCCAGCAGCCCGCGACCAGGGGACCCTTCTCAAGAGACCCAGTACTTC